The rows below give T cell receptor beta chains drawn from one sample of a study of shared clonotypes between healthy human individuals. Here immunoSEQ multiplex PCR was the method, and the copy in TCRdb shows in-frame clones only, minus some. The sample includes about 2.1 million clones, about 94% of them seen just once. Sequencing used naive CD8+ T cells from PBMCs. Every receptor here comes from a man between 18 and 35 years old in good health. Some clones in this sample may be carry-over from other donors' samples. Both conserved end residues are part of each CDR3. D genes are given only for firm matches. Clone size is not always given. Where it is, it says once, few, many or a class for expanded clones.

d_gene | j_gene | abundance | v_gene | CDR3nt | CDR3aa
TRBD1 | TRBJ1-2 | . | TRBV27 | TGTGCCAGCAGCTTATCCCCTCGGACAGGGGGCGCCCATGGCTACACCTTC | CASSLSPRTGGAHGYTF
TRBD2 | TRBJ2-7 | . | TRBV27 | TGTGCCAGCAGTTTATCGCCTAGCGGGAACGAGCAGTACTTC | CASSLSPSGNEQYF
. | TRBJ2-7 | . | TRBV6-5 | TGTGCCAGCACGGGGCTGGGGCCGGGACCCTACGAGCAGTACTTC | CASTGLGPGPYEQYF
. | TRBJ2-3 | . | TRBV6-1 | TGTGCCAGCAGACTATGGGACCCAAGGACAGATACGCAGTATTTT | CASRLWDPRTDTQYF
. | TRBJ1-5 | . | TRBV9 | TGTGCCAGCAGCCCAACGGATGGTCAGCCCCAGCATTTT | CASSPTDGQPQHF
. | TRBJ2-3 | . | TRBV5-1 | TGCGCCAGCAGCTCGCCGCCCCAGTCAGATACGCAGTATTTT | CASSSPPQSDTQYF
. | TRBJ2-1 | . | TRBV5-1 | TGCGCCAGCAGCTTGGACGGCCACCTCAACGCCTACAATGAGCAGTTCTTC | CASSLDGHLNAYNEQFF
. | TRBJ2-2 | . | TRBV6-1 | TGTGCCAGCAGTGTCCCGGAGGTGACAGTTGGGACCGGGGAGCTGTTTTTT | CASSVPEVTVGTGELFF
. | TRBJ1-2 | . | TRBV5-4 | TGTGCCAGCGAGGATCCTGGGAGGGACTATGGCTACACCTTC | CASEDPGRDYGYTF
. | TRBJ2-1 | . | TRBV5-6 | TGTGCCAGCAGCTTGGATCAGTACAATGAGCAGTTCTTC | CASSLDQYNEQFF
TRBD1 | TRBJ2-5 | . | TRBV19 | TGTGCCAGTAGTCTCGGACAGGGATCGGCGCAAGAGACCCAGTACTTC | CASSLGQGSAQETQYF
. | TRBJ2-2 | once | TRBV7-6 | TGTGCCAGCAGCTTATTGGGGGTGAACACCGGGGAGCTGTTTTTT | CASSLLGVNTGELFF
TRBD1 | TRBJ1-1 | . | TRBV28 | TGTGCCAGCAGTGCCGGGACAGGGGGCGACGCTGAAGCTTTCTTT | CASSAGTGGDAEAFF
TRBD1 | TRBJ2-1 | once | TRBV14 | TGTGCCAGCAGGGAGAGAGGGGGCGAGCAGTTCTTC | CASRERGGEQFF
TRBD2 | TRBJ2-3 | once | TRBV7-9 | TGTGCCAGCAGCTCAAATAGCGGGAGGGTGCTGGATACGCAGTATTTT | CASSSNSGRVLDTQYF
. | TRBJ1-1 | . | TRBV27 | TGTGCCAGCAGTTTAAGGGGCTCCAACACTGAAGCTTTCTTT | CASSLRGSNTEAFF
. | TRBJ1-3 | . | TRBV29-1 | TGCAGCGTTGAGCTTCCGGTGAGCTCTGGAAACACCATATATTTT | CSVELPVSSGNTIYF
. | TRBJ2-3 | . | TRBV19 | TGTGCCAGTAATTTCCGGGGAAGCACAGATACGCAGTATTTT | CASNFRGSTDTQYF
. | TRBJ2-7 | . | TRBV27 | TGTGCCAGCAGTTTATCGGGTAGCTACGAGCAGTACTTC | CASSLSGSYEQYF
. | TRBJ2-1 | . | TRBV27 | TGTGCCAGCAGTTCCCTAGCCTGGCCAGGGACCTACAATGAGCAGTTCTTC | CASSSLAWPGTYNEQFF
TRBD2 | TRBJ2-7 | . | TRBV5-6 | TGTGCCAGCAGCTTCGGTAGCGGGAGGCTAACCTACGAGCAGTACTTC | CASSFGSGRLTYEQYF
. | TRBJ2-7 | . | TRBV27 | TGTGCCAGCAGGGGCAGGGGGAGGATCGACGAGCAGTACTTC | CASRGRGRIDEQYF
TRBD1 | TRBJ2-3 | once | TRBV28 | TGTGCCAGCAGTTTGCCGGGGACAGCTAGCACAGATACGCAGTATTTT | CASSLPGTASTDTQYF
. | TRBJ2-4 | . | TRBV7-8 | TGTGCCAGCAGCACACCCGGGCTAAACATTCAGTACTTC | CASSTPGLNIQYF
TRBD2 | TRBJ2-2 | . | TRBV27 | TGTGCCAGCCGCTTCGGCGGGAGGGTCACCGGGGAGCTGTTTTTT | CASRFGGRVTGELFF
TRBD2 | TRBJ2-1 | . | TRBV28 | TGTGCCAGCAGTTTATTGGGCGGGAGGCCAGGGAATGAGCAGTTCTTC | CASSLLGGRPGNEQFF
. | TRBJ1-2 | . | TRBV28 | TGTGCCAGCAGTCAGCGCTCCCATAGCTATGGCTACACCTTC | CASSQRSHSYGYTF
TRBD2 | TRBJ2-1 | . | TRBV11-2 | TGTGCCAGCAGCCTCGCCCCCCCGGGACTAGCGGGAGGGAATGAGCAGTTCTTC | CASSLAPPGLAGGNEQFF
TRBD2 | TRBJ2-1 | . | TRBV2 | TGTGCCACTACCGAACTAGCGGCGGCCTACAATGAGCAGTTCTTC | CATTELAAAYNEQFF
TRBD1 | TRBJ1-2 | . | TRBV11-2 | TGTGCCAGCAGCCCCGGACAGGGTACGGCCGGCTACACCTTC | CASSPGQGTAGYTF
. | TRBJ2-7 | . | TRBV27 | TGTGCCAGCAGGCCCCTCGGGGTCGCTTACGAGCAGTACTTC | CASRPLGVAYEQYF
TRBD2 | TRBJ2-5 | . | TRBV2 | TGTGCCAGCAGTGATGGAGGTAGCGGGAGGTTGAGAGAGACCCAGTACTTC | CASSDGGSGRLRETQYF
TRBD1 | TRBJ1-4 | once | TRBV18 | TGTGCCAGCTCAGCAGGGACAGGGCACGAAAAACTGTTTTTT | CASSAGTGHEKLFF
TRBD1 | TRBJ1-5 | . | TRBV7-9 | TGTGCCAGCAGCTCCGGACAGGGCACGATTCGGGCCCAGCATTTT | CASSSGQGTIRAQHF
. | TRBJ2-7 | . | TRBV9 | TGTGCCAGCAGCGTAGATACGGTCGAGCAGTACTTC | CASSVDTVEQYF
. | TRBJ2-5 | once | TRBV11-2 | TGTGCCAGCACCTACGGGCAGGAGTTAAAACAAGAGACCCAGTACTTC | CASTYGQELKQETQYF
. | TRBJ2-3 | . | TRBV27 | TGTGCCAGCAGTTTATCGGTACCCACAGATACGCAGTATTTT | CASSLSVPTDTQYF
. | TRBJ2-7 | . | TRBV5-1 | TGCGCCAGCACCTGGGGGCCCCAGCCTGTCGAGCAGTACTTC | CASTWGPQPVEQYF
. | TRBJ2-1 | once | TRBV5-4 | TGTGCCAGCACCTCCCGCTCCTACAATGAGCAGTTCTTC | CASTSRSYNEQFF
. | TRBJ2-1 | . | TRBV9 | TGTGCCAGCAGCTCCGGGGGAGGAGCTTACAATGAGCAGTTCTTC | CASSSGGGAYNEQFF
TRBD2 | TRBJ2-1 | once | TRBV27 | TGTGCCAGCAGTTTCATAGGGGCACTAGCGGGACGTGAAGGTGAGCAGTTCTTC | CASSFIGALAGREGEQFF
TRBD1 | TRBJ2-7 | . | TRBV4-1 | TGCGCCAGCAGCAGTCGGGACAGATCCTACGAGCAGTACTTC | CASSSRDRSYEQYF
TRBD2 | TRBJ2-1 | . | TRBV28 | TGTGCCAGCAGTAGGGGGACTAGCGGATACAATGAGCAGTTCTTC | CASSRGTSGYNEQFF
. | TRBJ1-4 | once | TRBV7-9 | TGTGCCAGCAGCTTCGATAGGGAAAAACTGTTTTTT | CASSFDREKLFF